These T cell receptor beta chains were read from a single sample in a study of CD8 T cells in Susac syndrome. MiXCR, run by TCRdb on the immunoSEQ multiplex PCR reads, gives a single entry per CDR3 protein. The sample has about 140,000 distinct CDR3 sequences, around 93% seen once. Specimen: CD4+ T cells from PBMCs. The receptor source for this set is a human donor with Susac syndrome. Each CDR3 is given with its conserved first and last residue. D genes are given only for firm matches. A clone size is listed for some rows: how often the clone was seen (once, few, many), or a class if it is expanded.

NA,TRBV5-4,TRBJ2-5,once,TGTGCCAGCAGCTTGTCCGGGGCCGCGCAAGAGACCCAGTACTTC,CASSLSGAAQETQYF
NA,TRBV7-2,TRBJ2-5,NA,TGTGCCAGCAGCCCCCGTAACATACCCGTCCGAGAGACCCAGTACTTC,CASSPRNIPVRETQYF
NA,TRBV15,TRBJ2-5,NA,TGTGCCACCAGGGGTGAGGGAGGAGAGACCCAGTACTTC,CATRGEGGETQYF
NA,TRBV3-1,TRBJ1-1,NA,TGTGCCAGCAGCCAAGGAGCAGGGATGACTGAAGCTTTCTTT,CASSQGAGMTEAFF
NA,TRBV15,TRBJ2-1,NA,TGTGCCACCAGCAGAGGTGCCGCCTACAATGAGCAGTTCTTC,CATSRGAAYNEQFF
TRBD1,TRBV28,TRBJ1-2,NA,TGTGCCAGCAGCGGACCGACAGGGACGGGTGGCTACACCTTC,CASSGPTGTGGYTF
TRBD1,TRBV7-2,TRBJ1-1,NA,TGTGCCAGCAGCCTTACAGGGGAAACTGAAGCTTTCTTT,CASSLTGETEAFF
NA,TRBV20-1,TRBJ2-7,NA,TGCAGTGCTAGGTCACAGAGAGACTACGAGCAGTACTTC,CSARSQRDYEQYF
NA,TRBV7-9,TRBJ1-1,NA,TGTGCCAGCAGCTTAGGGCAGACAGATGCGAACACTGAAGCTTTCTTT,CASSLGQTDANTEAFF
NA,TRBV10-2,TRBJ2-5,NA,TGCGCCAGCAGGGTCTCTGGTAGGGAGACCCAGTACTTC,CASRVSGRETQYF
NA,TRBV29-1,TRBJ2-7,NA,TGCAGCGTTGCAACTCGGGGGGCCCTTTACTACGAGCAGTACTTC,CSVATRGALYYEQYF
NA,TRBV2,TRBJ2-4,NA,TGTGCCAGCACAAGGGCGGTCCTAGCCAAAAACATTCAGTACTTC,CASTRAVLAKNIQYF
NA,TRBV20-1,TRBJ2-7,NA,TGCAGTGCTAGAGAGATTTCCAGCGGCTACGAGCAGTACTTC,CSAREISSGYEQYF
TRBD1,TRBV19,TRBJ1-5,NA,TGTGCCAGTAGAGACCCGGGACAGTTCCGTCAGCCCCAGCATTTT,CASRDPGQFRQPQHF
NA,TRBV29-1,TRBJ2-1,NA,TGCAGCGGTGGGCGACAGGTTGACAATGAGCAGTTCTTC,CSGGRQVDNEQFF
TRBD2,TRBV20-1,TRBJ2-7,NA,TGCAGTGCTGGAAACTTCCGGACTAGCGGGTCCACCTACGAGCAGTACTTC,CSAGNFRTSGSTYEQYF
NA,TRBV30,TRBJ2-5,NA,TGTTCGCTCGAGACCCAGTACTTC,CSLETQYF
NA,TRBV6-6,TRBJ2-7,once,TGTGCCAGCAGCCCCGGGGCCTACGAGCAGTACTTC,CASSPGAYEQYF
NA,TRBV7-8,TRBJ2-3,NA,TGTGCCACCGCGTTACCGGCGGCTAGCACAGATACGCAGTATTTT,CATALPAASTDTQYF
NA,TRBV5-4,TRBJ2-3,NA,TGTGCCAGCAGGGGACACCCTAGCACAGATACGCAGTATTTT,CASRGHPSTDTQYF
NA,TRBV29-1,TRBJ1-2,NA,TGCAGCGTTGTCATGCCTGGGGATGGCTACACCTTC,CSVVMPGDGYTF
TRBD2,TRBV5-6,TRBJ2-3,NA,TGTGCCAGCAGCCCTGGACTAGCGGGGAGCACAGATACGCAGTATTTT,CASSPGLAGSTDTQYF
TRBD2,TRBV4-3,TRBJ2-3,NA,TGCGCCAGCAGCCAAAGACCGGGACTAGCGGGAAAGTGGGGTATGGATACGCAGTATTTT,CASSQRPGLAGKWGMDTQYF
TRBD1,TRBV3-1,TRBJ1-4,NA,TGTGCCAGCAGCCAAGATTTTTTTTCGGGACAGACTAATGAAAAACTGTTTTTT,CASSQDFFSGQTNEKLFF
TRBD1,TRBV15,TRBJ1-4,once,TGTGCCACCAGCAGAGGGGACGGGGACAGGGCTAATGAAAAACTGTTTTTT,CATSRGDGDRANEKLFF
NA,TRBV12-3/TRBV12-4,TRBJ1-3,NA,TGTGCCAGCAGCCCAGGGTTATCTGGAAACACCATATATTTT,CASSPGLSGNTIYF
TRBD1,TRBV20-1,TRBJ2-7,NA,TGCAGTGCTAGAGACGCCGGGACAGGGGCTTACGAGCAGTACTTC,CSARDAGTGAYEQYF
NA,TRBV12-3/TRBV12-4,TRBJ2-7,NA,TGTGCCAGCAGTTTAGGGGTAGCGAGGATCTCCTACGAGCAGTACTTC,CASSLGVARISYEQYF
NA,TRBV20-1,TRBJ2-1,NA,TGCAGCCCCCGTGGCTATGAGCAGTTCTTC,CSPRGYEQFF
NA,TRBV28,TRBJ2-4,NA,TGTGCCAGCAGCCTAAGGGGGGGGCCAGGGGGCATTCAGTACTTC,CASSLRGGPGGIQYF
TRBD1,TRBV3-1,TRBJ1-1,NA,TGTGCCAGCACCCGACAGGGGGCGAGCACTGAAGCTTTCTTT,CASTRQGASTEAFF
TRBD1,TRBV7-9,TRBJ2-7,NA,TGTGCCAGCAGCTTATTACAGGGGGACGAGCAGTACTTC,CASSLLQGDEQYF
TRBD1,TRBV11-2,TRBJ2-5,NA,TGTGCCAGCAGCGGAGGGACAGGGAGGCAAGAGACCCAGTACTTC,CASSGGTGRQETQYF
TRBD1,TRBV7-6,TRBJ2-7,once,TGTGCCAGCAGCTCCGGGGACAGGTGGGGTGGCGGCTACGAGCAGTACTTC,CASSSGDRWGGGYEQYF
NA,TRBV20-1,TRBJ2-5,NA,TGCAGTGCTAGAGATTTTCGCGTTGCGGGAGAGACCCAGTACTTC,CSARDFRVAGETQYF
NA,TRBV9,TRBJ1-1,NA,TGTGCCAGCAGCGGAGGGGACACTGAAGCTTTCTTT,CASSGGDTEAFF
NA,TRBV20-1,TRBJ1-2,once,TGCAGTGCTAGAGACACTATCAGGTTCTATGGCTACACCTTC,CSARDTIRFYGYTF
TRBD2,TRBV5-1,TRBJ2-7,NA,TGCGCCAGCAGGCGGACTAGCGGGGCTAGGGAGCAGTACTTC,CASRRTSGAREQYF
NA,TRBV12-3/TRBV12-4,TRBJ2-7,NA,TGTGCCAGCAGTTTGGGGTTTGGGGAGCAGTACTTC,CASSLGFGEQYF
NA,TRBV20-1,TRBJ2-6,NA,TGCAGTGCTGTCCATTCTGGGGCCAACGTCCTGACTTTC,CSAVHSGANVLTF
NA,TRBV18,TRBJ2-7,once,TGTGCCAGCTCACCAATGACACGGGAGCAGTACTTC,CASSPMTREQYF
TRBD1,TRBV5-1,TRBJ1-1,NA,TGCGCCAGCAGCTTGACAGGGGGATCTTACACTGAAGCTTTCTTT,CASSLTGGSYTEAFF
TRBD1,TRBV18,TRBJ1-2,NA,TGTGCCAGCTCAGAAGACAGGGATCATGGCTACACCTTC,CASSEDRDHGYTF
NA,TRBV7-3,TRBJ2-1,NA,TGTGCCAGCAGCTTCGGTACTAGCAATGAGCAGTTCTTC,CASSFGTSNEQFF
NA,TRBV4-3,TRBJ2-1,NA,TGCGCCAGCAGCCTTCCCGGGACGGGGTACAATGAGCAGTTCTTC,CASSLPGTGYNEQFF
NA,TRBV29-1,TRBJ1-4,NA,TGCAGCGCCGAAACAGGGCTTAATGAAAAACTGTTTTTT,CSAETGLNEKLFF
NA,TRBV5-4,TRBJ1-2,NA,TGTGCCAGCAGCCCGACCCGTGGAGGCAGGGACTCTAACTATGGCTACACCTTC,CASSPTRGGRDSNYGYTF
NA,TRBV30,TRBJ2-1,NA,TGTGCCTGGAGTGCGAGCAGGACAGCGCACTCCTACAATGAGCAGTTCTTC,CAWSASRTAHSYNEQFF
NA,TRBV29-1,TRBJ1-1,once,TGCAGCGCAAGGCCAGGGGTTGTTGGCACTGAAGCTTTCTTT,CSARPGVVGTEAFF
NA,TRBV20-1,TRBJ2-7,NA,TGCAGTGCTATGACAGGTTTGGACTACGAGCAGTACTTC,CSAMTGLDYEQYF